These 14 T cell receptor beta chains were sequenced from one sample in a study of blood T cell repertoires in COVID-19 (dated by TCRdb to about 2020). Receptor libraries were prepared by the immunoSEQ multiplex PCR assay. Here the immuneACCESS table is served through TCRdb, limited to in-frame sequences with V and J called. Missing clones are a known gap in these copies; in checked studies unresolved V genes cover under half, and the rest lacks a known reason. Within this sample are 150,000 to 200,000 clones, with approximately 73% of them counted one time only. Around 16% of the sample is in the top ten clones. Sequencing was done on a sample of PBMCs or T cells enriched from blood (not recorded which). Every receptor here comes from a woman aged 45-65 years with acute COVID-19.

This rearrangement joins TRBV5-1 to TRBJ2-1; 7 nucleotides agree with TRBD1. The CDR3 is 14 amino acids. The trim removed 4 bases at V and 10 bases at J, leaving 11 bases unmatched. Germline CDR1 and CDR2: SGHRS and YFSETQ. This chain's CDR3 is CASSRDGQGVEQFF. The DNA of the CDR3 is TGCGCCAGCAGCCGGGACGGGCAGGGGGTCGAGCAGTTCTTC.

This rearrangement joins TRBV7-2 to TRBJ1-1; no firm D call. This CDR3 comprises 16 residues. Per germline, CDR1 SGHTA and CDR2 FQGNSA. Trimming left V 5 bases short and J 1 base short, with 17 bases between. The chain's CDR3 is CASSPRGRRSNTEAFF. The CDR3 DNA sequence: TGTGCCAGCAGCCCCAGAGGTCGCCGATCGAACACTGAAGCTTTCTTT.

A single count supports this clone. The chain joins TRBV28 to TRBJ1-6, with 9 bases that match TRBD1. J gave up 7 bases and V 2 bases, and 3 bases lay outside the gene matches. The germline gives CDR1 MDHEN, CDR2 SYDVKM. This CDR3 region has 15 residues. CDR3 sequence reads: CASSLGGTGNSPLHF. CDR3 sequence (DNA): TGTGCCAGCAGTTTAGGCGGGACAGGGAATTCACCCCTCCACTTT.

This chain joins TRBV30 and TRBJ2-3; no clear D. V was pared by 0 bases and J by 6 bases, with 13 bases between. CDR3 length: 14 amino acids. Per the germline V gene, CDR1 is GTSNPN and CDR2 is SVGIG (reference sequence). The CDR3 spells CAWSVIQVSDTQYF. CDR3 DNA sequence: TGTGCCTGGAGTGTAATCCAGGTCAGCGATACGCAGTATTTT.

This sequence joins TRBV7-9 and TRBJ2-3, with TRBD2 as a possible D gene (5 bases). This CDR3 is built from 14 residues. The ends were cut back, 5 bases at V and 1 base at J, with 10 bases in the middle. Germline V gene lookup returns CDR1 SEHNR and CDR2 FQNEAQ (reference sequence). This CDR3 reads CASSRELGTDTQYF. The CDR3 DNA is TGTGCCAGCAGCCGGGAACTAGGCACAGATACGCAGTATTTT.

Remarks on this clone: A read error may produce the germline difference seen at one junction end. This CDR3 reads CASSQGGLAGGTRESQYF. CDR3 sequence (DNA): TGTGCCAGCAGCCAAGGAGGACTAGCGGGGGGGACAAGAGAGTCCCAGTACTTC. The V gene is TRBV3-1 (or the pseudogene TRBV3-2), the J gene TRBJ2-5; 15 nucleotides match TRBD2. Germline values: CDR1 LGHDT, CDR2 YNNKEL (reference sequence). CDR3 length: 18 amino acids.

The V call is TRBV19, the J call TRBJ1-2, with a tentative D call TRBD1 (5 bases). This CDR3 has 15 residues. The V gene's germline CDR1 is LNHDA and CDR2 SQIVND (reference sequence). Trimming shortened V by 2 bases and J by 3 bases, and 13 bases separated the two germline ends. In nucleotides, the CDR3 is TGTGCCAGTAGTATAAACCCCGGGACTCACTATGGCTACACCTTC. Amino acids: CASSINPGTHYGYTF.

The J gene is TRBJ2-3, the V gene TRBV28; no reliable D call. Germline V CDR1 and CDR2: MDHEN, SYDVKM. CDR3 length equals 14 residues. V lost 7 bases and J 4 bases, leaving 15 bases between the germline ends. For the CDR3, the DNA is TGTGCCAGCACGACTGGAGTATTAGCAGATACGCAGTATTTT. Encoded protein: CASTTGVLADTQYF.

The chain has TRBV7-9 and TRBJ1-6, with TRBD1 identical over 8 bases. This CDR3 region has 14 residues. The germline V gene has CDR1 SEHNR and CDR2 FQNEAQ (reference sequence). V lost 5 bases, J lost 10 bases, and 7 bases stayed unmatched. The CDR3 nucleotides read TGTGCCAGCAGCCCGGACAGGGATGGGTCACCCCTCCACTTT. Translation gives CASSPDRDGSPLHF.

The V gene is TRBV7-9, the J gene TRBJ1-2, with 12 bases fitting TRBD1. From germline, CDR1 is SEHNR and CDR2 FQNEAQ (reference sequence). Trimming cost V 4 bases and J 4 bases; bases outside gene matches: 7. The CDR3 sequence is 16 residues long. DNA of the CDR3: TGTGCCAGCAGCTCCCTCGGGACAGGGGGCGGCTATGGCTACACCTTC. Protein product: CASSSLGTGGGYGYTF.

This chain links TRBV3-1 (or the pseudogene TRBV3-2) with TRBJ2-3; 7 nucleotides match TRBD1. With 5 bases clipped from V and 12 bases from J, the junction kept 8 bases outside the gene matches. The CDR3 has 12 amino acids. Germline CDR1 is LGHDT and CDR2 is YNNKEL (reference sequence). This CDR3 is CASSYRQGRQYF. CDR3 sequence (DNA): TGTGCCAGCAGCTACCGACAGGGTAGACAGTATTTT.

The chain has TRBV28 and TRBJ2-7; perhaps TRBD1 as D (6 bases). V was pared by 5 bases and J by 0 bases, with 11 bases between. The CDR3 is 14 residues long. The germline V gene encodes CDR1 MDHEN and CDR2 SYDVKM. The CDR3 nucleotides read TGTGCCAGCAGTCCGACAGGTACCTCCTACGAGCAGTACGTC. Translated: CASSPTGTSYEQYV.

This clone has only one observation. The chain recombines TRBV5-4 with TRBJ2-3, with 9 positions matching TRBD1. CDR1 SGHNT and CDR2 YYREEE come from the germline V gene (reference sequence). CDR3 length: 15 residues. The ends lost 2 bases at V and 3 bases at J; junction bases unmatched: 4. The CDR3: CASSFGTGKTDTQYF. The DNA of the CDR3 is TGTGCCAGCAGCTTCGGGACAGGGAAAACAGATACGCAGTATTTT.

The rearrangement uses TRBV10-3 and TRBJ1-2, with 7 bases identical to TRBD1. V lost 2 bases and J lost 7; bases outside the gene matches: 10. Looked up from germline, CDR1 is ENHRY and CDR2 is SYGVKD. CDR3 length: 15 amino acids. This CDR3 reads CAISETGRGRIGYTF. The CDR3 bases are TGTGCCATCAGTGAGACTGGAAGGGGGCGAATTGGCTACACCTTC.